This T cell receptor beta chain stems from a study of shared T cell receptors in the human thymus. Profiling relied on immunoSEQ multiplex PCR, and the TCRdb table lists in-frame clones only, not all of them. The sample includes about 610,000 clones, approximately 87% of them seen just once. This CDR3 comprises 16 residues. V gave up 5 bases and J gave up 7 bases; unmatched junction bases: 9. Germline loops: CDR1 SGHAT, CDR2 FQNNGV. These data were likewise used in another study, on human thymus T cells. In that study: A high degree of thymic repertoire overlap among unrelated individuals was reported in related research.

V and J are TRBV11-2 and TRBJ2-1; 12 bases are shared with TRBD2. Input material: thymocytes. The receptor's source is a boy under two years old with a congenital heart defect. CDR3 nucleotides: TGTGCCAGCAGCATCTCTAGCGGGAGGGCCGGAAATGAGCAGTTCTTC. Translation: CASSISSGRAGNEQFF.